The 29 T cell receptor beta chains given below trace back to one sample, sequenced in a study of radiotherapy plus CTLA-4 blockade in lung cancer. The assay was immunoSEQ multiplex PCR, and TCRdb's table has in-frame clones only and misses some. The sample carries approximately 99,000 clones, 70% to 90% recorded once. The specimen comprised peripheral blood, sampled from a patient treated with radiotherapy plus ipilimumab. These receptors were collected from a human donor with non-small cell lung cancer that progressed on radiotherapy plus ipilimumab.

This chain joins TRBV7-3 and TRBJ2-2; 7 bases line up with TRBD2. The CDR3 length is 18 residues. Germline trimming cut 6 bases from V and 4 bases from J; bases unmatched to any gene: 17. Per germline, CDR1 SGHTA and CDR2 FQGTGA. The CDR3, as DNA: TGTGCCAGCAGACCCGAGCGGGGCCCTTGGGGTGGCACCGGGGAGCTGTTTTTT. It codes for CASRPERGPWGGTGELFF.

This clone came up a few times. This chain uses TRBV7-9 with TRBJ1-2, with 8 bases matching TRBD1. V was pared by 1 base and J by 5 bases, with 3 bases of the junction left unmatched. This CDR3 contains 14 residues. Germline CDR1 reads SEHNR; CDR2 reads FQNEAQ (reference sequence). The CDR3 DNA reads as TGTGCCAGCAGCTTAGGCCAGGGGGCGTATGGCTACACCTTC. Amino acids: CASSLGQGAYGYTF.

The chain joins TRBV10-3 to TRBJ1-5, with TRBD1 matching over 9 bases. This CDR3 comprises 16 residues. Germline lookup yields CDR1 ENHRY and CDR2 SYGVKD. With V trimmed by 0 bases and J by 2 bases, 2 bases remained unmatched. The CDR3 reads CAISESRQGGNQPQHF. In DNA, the CDR3 is TGTGCCATCAGTGAGTCCAGACAGGGGGGCAATCAGCCCCAGCATTTT.

This rearrangement joins TRBV30 to TRBJ1-1, with D possibly matching TRBD1 (5 bases). There are 13 residues in the CDR3. Germline CDR1 GTSNPN, CDR2 SVGIG (reference sequence). Trimming shortened V by 0 bases and J by 3 bases, and 8 bases separated the two germline ends. CDR3 loop: CAWSVGRDTEAFF. CDR3 coding DNA: TGTGCCTGGAGTGTCGGCAGGGACACTGAAGCTTTCTTT.

CDR3 DNA sequence: TGTGCCAGCAGTTTTTCCCCTGAACCCGGGGAGACCCAGTACTTC. Translating gives CASSFSPEPGETQYF. V and J are TRBV27 and TRBJ2-5; D unclear. The germline V and J ends were trimmed by 3 bases and 5 bases, with 16 bases remaining between them. The CDR3 contains 15 residues. Germline V gives CDR1 MNHEY, CDR2 SMNVEV (reference sequence).

The chain is built from TRBV5-8 and TRBJ2-1; tentatively, D is TRBD2 (5 bases). Germline CDR1 SGHTS, CDR2 YDEGEE. This CDR3 comprises 16 residues. V dropped 1 base and J dropped 7 bases, with 18 bases sitting between them. CDR3 in amino acids: CASSLISGPGRNEQFF. Written as DNA, the CDR3 is TGTGCCAGCAGCTTGATCAGCGGCCCGGGTAGGAATGAGCAGTTCTTC.

The chain has TRBV9 and TRBJ2-5, with 8 bases that match TRBD2. Germline V CDR1 and CDR2: SGDLS, YYNGEE. The CDR3 length is 17 residues. Trimming took 0 bases from V and 3 from J; bases not matched to a gene: 10. In DNA, the CDR3 is TGTGCCAGCAGCGTAGATCCCACGGGAGGGATGAAAGAGACCCAGTACTTC. This encodes CASSVDPTGGMKETQYF.

The chain employs TRBV13 and TRBJ1-2, with D maybe TRBD1 (5 bases). Germline-derived CDR1 and CDR2 are PRHDT and FYEKMQ (reference sequence). The V and J ends lost 0 bases and 1 base respectively, with 15 bases between them. This CDR3 comprises 17 residues. The CDR3 protein is CASSLGEGLEGNYGYTF. The CDR3 coding sequence is TGTGCCAGCAGCTTAGGAGAGGGGCTCGAGGGTAACTATGGCTACACCTTC.

The chain uses TRBV14 and TRBJ2-7; D unresolved. There are 12 residues in the CDR3. V was pared by 4 bases and J by 2 bases, with 6 bases between. Looked up from germline, CDR1 is SGHDN and CDR2 is FVKESK. CDR3: CASSLVPYEQYF. DNA for the CDR3: TGTGCCAGCAGCCTCGTCCCCTACGAGCAGTACTTC.

This chain connects TRBV19 to TRBJ1-5, with D tentatively TRBD1 (5 bases). This CDR3 has 13 residues. Germline V gene data show CDR1 as LNHDA and CDR2 as SQIVND (reference sequence). Trimming shortened V by 4 bases and J by 4 bases, and 8 bases separated the two germline ends. CDR3 sequence: CASSSRQNQPQHF. As DNA, the CDR3 is TGTGCCAGTAGTAGCCGACAGAATCAGCCCCAGCATTTT.

This chain uses TRBV5-4 with TRBJ1-2; 7 bases match TRBD1. The CDR3 runs to 14 residues. CDR1 SGHNT and CDR2 YYREEE come from the germline V gene (reference sequence). The V segment lost 0 bases and the J segment 4 bases; nucleotides outside the gene matches: 3. The CDR3, as DNA: TGTGCCAGCAGCTTGGAGGGGACAGCCTATGGCTACACCTTC. This codes for CASSLEGTAYGYTF. The complete variable domain, with remaining parts taken from reference TRBV5-4 and TRBJ1-2, reads ETGVTQSPTHLIKTRGQQVTLRCSSQSGHNTVSWYQQALGQGPQFIFQYYREEENGRGNFPPRFSGLQFPNYSSELNVNALELDDSALYLCASSLEGTAYGYTFGSGTRLTVV.

This clone has only one observation. The CDR3 spells CASSAEGTGGRFQETQYF. The CDR3 nucleotides are TGCGCCAGCAGCGCGGAGGGAACGGGAGGGCGATTCCAAGAGACCCAGTACTTC. V gene TRBV5-1 combines with J gene TRBJ2-5, with 8 bases matching TRBD2. Unmatched junction bases numbered 15, after V lost 4 bases and J lost 1 base. The CDR3 runs to 18 residues. Germline CDR1 is SGHRS and CDR2 is YFSETQ.

V gene TRBV5-4 combines with J gene TRBJ2-5; D remains ambiguous. The V gene lost 0 bases and the J gene lost 3 bases, with 12 bases spanning the gap. CDR3 size: 15 residues. The germline V gene has CDR1 SGHNT and CDR2 YYREEE (reference sequence). The CDR3 DNA sequence: TGTGCCAGCAGCTTGGCCGAGGTTGGTGAAGAGACCCAGTACTTC. Translation: CASSLAEVGEETQYF. The full variable domain, with the rest looked up from reference TRBV5-4 and TRBJ2-5, is ETGVTQSPTHLIKTRGQQVTLRCSSQSGHNTVSWYQQALGQGPQFIFQYYREEENGRGNFPPRFSGLQFPNYSSELNVNALELDDSALYLCASSLAEVGEETQYFGPGTRLLVL.

This clone was counted once. V gene TRBV7-3 combines with J gene TRBJ1-2; 9 nucleotides agree with TRBD1. V dropped 4 bases and J dropped 5; count of bases not matched to a gene: 14. Germline V lookup: CDR1 SGHTA, CDR2 FQGTGA. This CDR3 spans 17 amino acids. CDR3 in DNA: TGTGCCAGCAGCTCCCCCGTCCCGGGACAGGGTATATATGGCTACACCTTC. It is translated as CASSSPVPGQGIYGYTF.

The gene calls are TRBV5-1 and TRBJ2-7; TRBD2 matches 13 bases. CDR3 length equals 19 residues. CDR1 is SGHRS, CDR2 YFSETQ, per germline. J was trimmed by 5 bases and V by 3 bases; bases with no gene match: 17. The DNA of the CDR3 is TGCGCCAGCAGCTCCCATTCGGACAGAGGACTAGCGGGAGTGAACGAGCAGTACTTC. Translation: CASSSHSDRGLAGVNEQYF.

This chain links TRBV28 with TRBJ2-5; 9 positions agree with TRBD2. CDR1 and CDR2 (germline): MDHEN, SYDVKM. The CDR3 loop spans 14 amino acids. Trimming took 7 bases from V and 1 from J; bases not matched to a gene: 4. The DNA for the CDR3 is TGTGCCAGCACCTTAGCGGGAGCCCAAGAGACCCAGTACTTC. Its protein is CASTLAGAQETQYF.

The V gene is TRBV23-1, the J gene TRBJ2-7, with D possibly being TRBD2 (7 bases). TRBV23-1 is noted as an ORF with a role that remains uncertain. The length of the CDR3 is 16 residues. The ends were cut back, 4 bases at V and 2 bases at J, with 18 bases in the middle. The CDR3 reads CASSLGNRGGPYEQYF. Written as DNA, the CDR3 is TGCGCCAGCAGTCTAGGGAATAGGGGGGGCCCCTACGAGCAGTACTTC.

V usage is TRBV5-6 and J usage is TRBJ1-1, with D unclear. The CDR3 length is 14 residues. Germline lookup yields CDR1 SGHDT and CDR2 YYEEEE. The germline V and J ends were trimmed by 0 bases and 1 base, with 7 bases remaining between them. CDR3 sequence: CASSLVGWNTEAFF. In DNA, the CDR3 is TGTGCCAGCAGCTTGGTGGGGTGGAACACTGAAGCTTTCTTT. Variable domain in full (rest from reference TRBV5-6 and TRBJ1-1): DAGVTQSPTHLIKTRGQQVTLRCSPKSGHDTVSWYQQALGQGPQFIFQYYEEEERQRGNFPDRFSGHQFPNYSSELNVNALLLGDSALYLCASSLVGWNTEAFFGQGTRLTVV.

The chain links TRBV5-8 to TRBJ2-2, with D unclear. V lost 0 bases and J 3 bases, leaving 6 bases between the germline ends. Germline V CDR1 and CDR2: SGHTS, YDEGEE. The CDR3 is made up of 14 amino acids. CDR3 nucleotide sequence: TGTGCCAGCAGCTTGGTGCCACACACCGGGGAGCTGTTTTTT. Its translation is CASSLVPHTGELFF.

This chain joins TRBV7-9 and TRBJ2-2, with D unresolved. V was shortened by 1 base and J by 0 bases, with 6 bases between the two germline ends. The CDR3 runs 15 residues. In germline, CDR1 is SEHNR, CDR2 FQNEAQ (reference sequence). Here the CDR3 DNA reads TGTGCCAGCAGCTTAGGGCTAGCGAACACCGGGGAGCTGTTTTTT. Amino acids: CASSLGLANTGELFF.

CDR3: CASSINPQGTYEQYF. As DNA, the CDR3 is TGTGCCAGCTCAATTAACCCACAGGGCACCTACGAGCAGTACTTC. The chain uses TRBV18 and TRBJ2-7; the D gene is possibly TRBD1 (6 bases). The CDR3 is 15 residues long. The germline gives CDR1 KGHSH, CDR2 LQKENI. Deletions cut 5 bases from V and 2 bases from J, with 16 bases between.

The CDR3 sequence: CASSPGIGELFF. In DNA form, the CDR3 reads TGTGCCAGCAGCCCCGGGATTGGGGAGCTGTTTTTT. J is TRBJ2-2 and V is TRBV2, with D maybe TRBD2 (5 bases). Germline V gene data show CDR1 as SNHLY and CDR2 as FYNNEI. The germline V and J ends were trimmed by 6 bases and 8 bases, with 10 bases remaining between them. CDR3 size: 12 residues.

The chain couples TRBV18 to TRBJ2-7, with 9 bases matching TRBD2. The CDR3 is 14 residues long. Germline values: CDR1 KGHSH, CDR2 LQKENI. V trimming: 2 bases; J trimming: 4 bases; junction bases outside the gene matches: 3. Here the CDR3 reads CASSPIGLAYEQYF. CDR3 DNA sequence: TGTGCCAGCTCACCAATCGGACTAGCGTACGAGCAGTACTTC.

This clone came up once. The chain recombines TRBV5-5 with TRBJ1-1, with a tentative D call TRBD1 (5 bases). The V gene lost 5 bases and the J gene lost 0 bases, with 8 bases spanning the gap. This CDR3 is 13 amino acids long. Germline CDR1 is SGHKS and CDR2 is YYEKEE (reference sequence). The CDR3 is CASRVRVNTEAFF. The CDR3 DNA sequence: TGTGCCAGCAGAGTCAGGGTGAACACTGAAGCTTTCTTT.

This chain connects TRBV19 to TRBJ2-3, with TRBD2 matching over 7 bases. CDR1 LNHDA and CDR2 SQIVND come from the germline V gene (reference sequence). The V segment lost 5 bases and the J segment 1 base; nucleotides outside the gene matches: 6. The CDR3 runs to 15 residues. The CDR3 loop reads CASSQSGVGTDTQYF. CDR3 nucleotide sequence: TGTGCCAGTAGTCAAAGCGGGGTTGGCACAGATACGCAGTATTTT.

The chain has TRBV7-3 and TRBJ2-1; 7 bases match TRBD1. This CDR3 spans 16 amino acids. In germline, CDR1 is SGHTA, CDR2 FQGTGA. Trimming took 2 bases from V and 9 from J; bases not matched to a gene: 13. CDR3 protein: CASSLDASAKGAEQFF. The CDR3 nucleotides are TGTGCCAGCAGCTTAGACGCCAGTGCCAAGGGGGCTGAGCAGTTCTTC.

CDR3: CASSEVPGEQYF. CDR3 coding DNA: TGTGCCAGTAGCGAGGTCCCAGGCGAGCAGTACTTC. The chain is built from TRBV19 and TRBJ2-7; the D is unclear. Trimming left V 6 bases short and J 6 bases short, with 12 bases between. Germline V CDR1 and CDR2: LNHDA, SQIVND (reference sequence). The CDR3 is 12 amino acids.

The chain uses TRBV27 and TRBJ1-1, with TRBD1 identical over 7 bases. Per germline, CDR1 MNHEY and CDR2 SMNVEV (reference sequence). The CDR3 has 14 amino acids. Trimming took 2 bases from V and 5 from J; bases not matched to a gene: 5. The CDR3 sequence is CASSLNRGGTEAFF. The CDR3 DNA sequence: TGTGCCAGCAGTTTAAACAGGGGAGGAACTGAAGCTTTCTTT.

V gene TRBV2 combines with J gene TRBJ1-2; D gene ambiguous. The CDR3 runs to 15 residues. Germline CDR1 and CDR2: SNHLY and FYNNEI. The V gene lost 5 bases and the J gene lost 0 bases, with 13 bases spanning the gap. The CDR3 loop is CASSSMKGANYGYTF. For the CDR3, the DNA is TGTGCCAGCAGTTCTATGAAGGGCGCTAACTATGGCTACACCTTC.